Below, 11 T cell receptor beta chains from the same sample are listed, as sequenced in a study of blood T cell repertoires in COVID-19. The repertoire was sequenced with immunoSEQ multiplex PCR; TCRdb's copy has only in-frame clones and lacks some. The table lists 130,000 or so clones, roughly 79% of them singletons, with roughly 20% in the top ten. The specimen sequenced was peripheral blood. Receptors originate from a man aged 80 or over with acute or convalescent COVID-19.

The gene calls are TRBV18 and TRBJ2-2; 9 bases are shared with TRBD1. V gave up 2 bases and J gave up 6 bases; unmatched junction bases: 10. Looked up from germline, CDR1 is KGHSH and CDR2 is LQKENI. The length of the CDR3 is 17 residues. DNA of the CDR3: TGTGCCAGCTCACCAAGGACAGGGGCAGGAAAGCCCGGGGAGCTGTTTTTT. It is translated as CASSPRTGAGKPGELFF.

V is TRBV19 and J is TRBJ1-5, with a possible D match to TRBD1 (6 bases). V dropped 4 bases and J dropped 4 bases, with 17 bases sitting between them. Germline-derived CDR1 and CDR2 are LNHDA and SQIVND (reference sequence). CDR3 length: 16 residues. CDR3 DNA sequence: TGTGCCAGTAGTACCGGAACAGGGTTAAGGAATCAGCCCCAGCATTTT. This gives the protein CASSTGTGLRNQPQHF.

The chain's CDR3 is CASSEGGNTDTQYF. Here the CDR3 DNA reads TGTGCCAGCAGTGAAGGGGGCAACACAGATACGCAGTATTTT. V and J are TRBV6-1 and TRBJ2-3; tentatively, D is TRBD1 (5 bases). In germline, CDR1 is MNHNS, CDR2 SASEGT. Between the trimmed V and J ends, which lost 1 base and 2 bases, there was a span of 7 bases. CDR3 length equals 14 residues.

The CDR3 nucleotides read TGTGCCAGCAGCTTTCAAATGCGCCTGGGGGAGCTGTTTTTT. Its protein is CASSFQMRLGELFF. The genes are TRBV7-2 and TRBJ2-2; D unresolved. Deletions cut 3 bases from V and 8 bases from J, with 13 bases between. This CDR3 has 14 residues. From germline, CDR1 is SGHTA and CDR2 FQGNSA. Combining the CDR3 with reference TRBV7-2 and TRBJ2-2 gives the whole variable domain GAGVSQSPSNKVTEKGKDVELRCDPISGHTALYWYRQSLGQGLEFLIYFQGNSAPDKSGLPSDRFSAERTGGSVSTLTIQRTQQEDSAVYLCASSFQMRLGELFFGEGSRLTVL.

This chain links TRBV5-6 with TRBJ1-1; D gene unclear. From germline, CDR1 is SGHDT and CDR2 YYEEEE. CDR3 length: 15 residues. V was pared by 2 bases and J by 5 bases, with 16 bases between. The CDR3 coding sequence is TGTGCCAGCAGCTTTGACGGGAAAATCGGGACTGAAGCTTTCTTT. Its translation is CASSFDGKIGTEAFF.

The chain has TRBV2 and TRBJ2-2, with D uncertain. V lost 5 bases and J 0 bases, leaving 4 bases between the germline ends. This CDR3 is 13 amino acids long. In germline, CDR1 is SNHLY, CDR2 FYNNEI. CDR3: CASSSANTGELFF. DNA of the CDR3: TGTGCCAGCAGTTCGGCGAACACCGGGGAGCTGTTTTTT.

This clone came up a few times. This CDR3 reads CASSLPGNTIYF. CDR3 DNA sequence: TGTGCCAGCAGTCTACCTGGAAACACCATATATTTT. This chain connects TRBV12-3 or TRBV12-4 to TRBJ1-3, with no clear D. The CDR3 sequence is 12 residues long. V shed 5 bases and J shed 2 bases, with 4 bases lying between them.

This chain links TRBV5-1 with TRBJ2-5, with TRBD2 matching 9 bases. V was pared by 4 bases and J by 1 base, with 5 bases of the junction left unmatched. The V gene's germline CDR1 is SGHRS and CDR2 YFSETQ. This CDR3 region has 15 residues. The CDR3 DNA sequence: TGCGCCAGCAGCCCGGGCGGGGGGGGCCAAGAGACCCAGTACTTC. Amino acid sequence: CASSPGGGGQETQYF.

CDR3: CASSPRSLETQYF. The CDR3 DNA follows: TGTGCCAGCAGCCCGAGGAGTTTGGAGACCCAGTACTTC. The rearrangement joins TRBV11-2 to TRBJ2-5; the D is unclear. Germline V gives CDR1 SGHAT, CDR2 FQNNGV. Trimming left V 5 bases short and J 5 bases short, with 12 bases between. The length of the CDR3 is 13 residues.

The chain recombines TRBV28 with TRBJ1-6; TRBD1 might be the D (6 bases). The V and J ends lost 4 bases and 0 bases respectively, with 10 bases between them. The CDR3 runs 16 residues. Germline CDR1 and CDR2: MDHEN and SYDVKM. CDR3 loop: CASSSLGASYNSPLHF. The CDR3 DNA follows: TGTGCCAGCAGTTCCCTGGGGGCCTCCTATAATTCACCCCTCCACTTT.

V usage is TRBV10-3 and J usage is TRBJ2-3; no clear D. Germline V gives CDR1 ENHRY, CDR2 SYGVKD. The CDR3 has 15 amino acids. Trimming pared 4 bases from V and 2 bases from J, leaving 13 bases between. The CDR3 DNA reads as TGTGCCATCAGTGGTAAACAGACGAACACAGATACGCAGTATTTT. It yields the protein CAISGKQTNTDTQYF.